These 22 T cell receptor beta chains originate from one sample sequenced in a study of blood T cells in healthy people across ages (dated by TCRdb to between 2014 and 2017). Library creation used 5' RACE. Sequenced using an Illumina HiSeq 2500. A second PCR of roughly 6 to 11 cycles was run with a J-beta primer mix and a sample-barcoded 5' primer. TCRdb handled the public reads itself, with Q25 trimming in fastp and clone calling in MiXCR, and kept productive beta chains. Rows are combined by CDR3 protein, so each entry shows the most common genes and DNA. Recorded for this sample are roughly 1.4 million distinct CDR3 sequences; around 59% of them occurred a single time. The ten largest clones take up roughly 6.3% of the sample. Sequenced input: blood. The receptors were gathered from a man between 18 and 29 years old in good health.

The CDR3 spells CSAIGTYNQPQHF. For the CDR3, the DNA is TGCAGTGCTATTGGGACCTATAATCAGCCCCAGCATTTT. This chain uses TRBV20-1 with TRBJ1-5; weak D call: TRBD1 (5 bases). Trimming cost V 4 bases and J 4 bases, with 11 bases left between them. The length of the CDR3 is 13 residues. Germline V CDR1 and CDR2: DFQATT, SNEGSKA (reference sequence).

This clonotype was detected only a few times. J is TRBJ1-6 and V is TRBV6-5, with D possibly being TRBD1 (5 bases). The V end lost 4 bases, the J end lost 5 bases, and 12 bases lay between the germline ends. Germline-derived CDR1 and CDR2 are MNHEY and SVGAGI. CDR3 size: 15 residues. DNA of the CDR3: TGTGCCAGCAGTTCAGAGGGACCGCATAATTCACCCCTCCACTTT. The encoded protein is CASSSEGPHNSPLHF.

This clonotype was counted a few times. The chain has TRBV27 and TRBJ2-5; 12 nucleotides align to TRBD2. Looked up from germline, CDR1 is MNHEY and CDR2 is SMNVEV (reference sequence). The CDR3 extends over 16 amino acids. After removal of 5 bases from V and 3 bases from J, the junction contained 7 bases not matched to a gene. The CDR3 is CASSPLTSGGEETQYF. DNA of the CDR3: TGTGCCAGCAGTCCCCTGACTAGCGGGGGAGAAGAGACCCAGTACTTC.

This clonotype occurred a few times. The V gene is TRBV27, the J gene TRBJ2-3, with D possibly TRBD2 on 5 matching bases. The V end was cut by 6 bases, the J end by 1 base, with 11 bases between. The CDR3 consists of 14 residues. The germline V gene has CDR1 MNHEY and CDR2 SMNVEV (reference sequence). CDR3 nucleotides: TGTGCCAGCAGGGCGGGTGGGGGCACAGATACGCAGTATTTT. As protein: CASRAGGGTDTQYF.

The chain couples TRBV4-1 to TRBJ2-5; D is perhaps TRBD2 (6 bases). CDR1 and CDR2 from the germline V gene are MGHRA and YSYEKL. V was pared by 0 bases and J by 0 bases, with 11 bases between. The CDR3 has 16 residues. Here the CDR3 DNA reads TGCGCCAGCAGCCAAGATCCCCCTAGCGACCAAGAGACCCAGTACTTC. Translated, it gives CASSQDPPSDQETQYF.

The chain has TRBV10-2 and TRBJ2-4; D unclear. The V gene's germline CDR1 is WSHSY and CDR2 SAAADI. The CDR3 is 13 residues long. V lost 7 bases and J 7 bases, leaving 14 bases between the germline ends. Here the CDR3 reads CASKAANANIQYF. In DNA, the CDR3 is TGCGCCAGCAAAGCAGCTAACGCGAACATTCAGTACTTC.

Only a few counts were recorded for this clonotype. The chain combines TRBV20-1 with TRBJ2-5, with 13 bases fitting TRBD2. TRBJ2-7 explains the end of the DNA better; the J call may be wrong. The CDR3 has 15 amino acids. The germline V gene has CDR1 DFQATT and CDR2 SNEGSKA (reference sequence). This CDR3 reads CSARSGLAGENEQYF. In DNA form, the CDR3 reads TGCAGTGCTAGATCCGGACTAGCGGGGGAGAACGAGCAGTACTTC.

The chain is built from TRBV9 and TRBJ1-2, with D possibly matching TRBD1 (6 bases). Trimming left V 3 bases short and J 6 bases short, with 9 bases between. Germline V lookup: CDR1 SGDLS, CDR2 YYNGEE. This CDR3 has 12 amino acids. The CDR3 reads CASSEDRNGYTF. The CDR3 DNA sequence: TGTGCCAGCAGCGAGGACAGAAATGGCTACACCTTC.

The CDR3 spells CASSLGGRYGYTF. CDR3 coding DNA: TGTGCCAGCAGTTTGGGAGGGAGGTATGGCTACACCTTC. The chain has TRBV27 and TRBJ1-2; no definite D call. Trimming cost V 3 bases and J 5 bases, with 10 bases left between them. Germline CDR1 reads MNHEY; CDR2 reads SMNVEV (reference sequence). The CDR3 extends over 13 amino acids.

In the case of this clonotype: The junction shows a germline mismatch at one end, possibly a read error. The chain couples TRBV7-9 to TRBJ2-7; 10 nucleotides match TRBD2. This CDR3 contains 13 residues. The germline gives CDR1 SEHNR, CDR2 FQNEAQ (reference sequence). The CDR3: CASSLAGEDEQYF. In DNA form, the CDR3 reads TGTGCCAGCAGCCTAGCGGGGGAAGACGAGCAGTACTTC.

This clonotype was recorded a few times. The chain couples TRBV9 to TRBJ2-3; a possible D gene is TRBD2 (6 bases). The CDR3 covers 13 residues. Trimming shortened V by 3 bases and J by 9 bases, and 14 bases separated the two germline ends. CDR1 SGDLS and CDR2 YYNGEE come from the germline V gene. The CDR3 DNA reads TGTGCCAGCAGCGGTCAACCGGGGGACACGCAGTATTTT. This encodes CASSGQPGDTQYF.

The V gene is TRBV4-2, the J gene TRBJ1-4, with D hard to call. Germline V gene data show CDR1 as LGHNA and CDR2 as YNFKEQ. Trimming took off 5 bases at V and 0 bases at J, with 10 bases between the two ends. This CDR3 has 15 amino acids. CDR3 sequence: CASSDLTATNEKLFF. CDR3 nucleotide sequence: TGTGCCAGCAGCGACTTGACCGCAACTAATGAAAAACTGTTTTTT.

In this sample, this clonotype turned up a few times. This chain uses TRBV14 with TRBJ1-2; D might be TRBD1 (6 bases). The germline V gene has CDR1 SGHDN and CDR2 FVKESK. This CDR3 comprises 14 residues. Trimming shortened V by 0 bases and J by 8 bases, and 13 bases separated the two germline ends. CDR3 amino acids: CASSQEQGIGGYTF. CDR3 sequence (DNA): TGTGCCAGCAGCCAAGAACAGGGAATTGGCGGCTACACCTTC.

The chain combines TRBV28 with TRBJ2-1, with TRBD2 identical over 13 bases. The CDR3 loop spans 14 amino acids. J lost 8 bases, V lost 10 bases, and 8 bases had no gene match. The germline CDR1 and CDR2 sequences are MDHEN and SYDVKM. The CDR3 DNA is TGTGCCACCGAGACTAGCGGGGGGAGGCATGAGCAGTTCTTC. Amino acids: CATETSGGRHEQFF.

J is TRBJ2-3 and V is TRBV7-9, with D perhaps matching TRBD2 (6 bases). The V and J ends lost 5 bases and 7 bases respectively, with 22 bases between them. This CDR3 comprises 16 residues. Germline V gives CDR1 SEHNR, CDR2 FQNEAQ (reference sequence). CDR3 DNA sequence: TGTGCCAGCAGCCCAACCTCGGGGACTTTCTATTATACGCAGTATTTT. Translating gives CASSPTSGTFYYTQYF.

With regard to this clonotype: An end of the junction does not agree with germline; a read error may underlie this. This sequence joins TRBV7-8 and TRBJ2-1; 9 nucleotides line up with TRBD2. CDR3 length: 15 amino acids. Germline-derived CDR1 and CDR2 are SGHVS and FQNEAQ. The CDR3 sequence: CTSSLSGRNYNEQFF. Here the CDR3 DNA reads TGTACCAGCAGCTTAAGCGGGAGGAACTACAATGAGCAGTTCTTC.

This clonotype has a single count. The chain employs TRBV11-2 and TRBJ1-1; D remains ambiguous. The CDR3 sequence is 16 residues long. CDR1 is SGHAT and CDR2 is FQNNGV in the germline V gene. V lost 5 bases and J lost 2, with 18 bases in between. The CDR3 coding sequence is TGTGCCAGCAGCCTTCGGAGTGGACGGACCAACACTGAAGCTTTCTTT. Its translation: CASSLRSGRTNTEAFF.

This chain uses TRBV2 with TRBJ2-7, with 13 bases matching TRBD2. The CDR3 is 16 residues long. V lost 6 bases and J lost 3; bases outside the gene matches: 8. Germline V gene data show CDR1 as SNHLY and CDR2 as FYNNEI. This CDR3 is CASSITGTSGNYEQYF. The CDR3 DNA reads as TGTGCCAGCAGCATCACCGGGACTAGCGGGAACTACGAGCAGTACTTC.

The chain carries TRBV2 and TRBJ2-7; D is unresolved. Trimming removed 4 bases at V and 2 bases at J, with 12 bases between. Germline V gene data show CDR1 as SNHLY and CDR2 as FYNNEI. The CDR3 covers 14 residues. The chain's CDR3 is CASSVARNTYEQYF. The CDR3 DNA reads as TGTGCCAGCAGTGTTGCAAGGAATACCTACGAGCAGTACTTC. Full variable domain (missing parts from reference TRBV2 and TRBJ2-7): EPEVTQTPSHQVTQMGQEVILRCVPISNHLYFYWYRQILGQKVEFLVSFYNNEISEKSEIFDDQFSVERPDGSNFTLKIRSTKLEDSAMYFCASSVARNTYEQYFGPGTRLTVT.

CDR3 bases: TGTGCCAGCACGACCGGGACAGAACCCTACGAGCAGTACTTC. Encoded protein: CASTTGTEPYEQYF. The chain couples TRBV27 to TRBJ2-7; TRBD1 aligns across 7 bases. CDR3 length: 14 amino acids. Germline CDR1 is MNHEY and CDR2 is SMNVEV (reference sequence). The V and J ends lost 7 bases and 2 bases, in that order; junction bases with no gene match: 8.

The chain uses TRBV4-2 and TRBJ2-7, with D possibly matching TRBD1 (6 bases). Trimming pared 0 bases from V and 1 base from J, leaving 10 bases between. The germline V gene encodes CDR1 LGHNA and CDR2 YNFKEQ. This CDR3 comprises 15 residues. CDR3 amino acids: CASSQERTESYEQYF. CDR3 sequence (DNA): TGTGCCAGCAGCCAAGAAAGGACAGAGTCCTACGAGCAGTACTTC.

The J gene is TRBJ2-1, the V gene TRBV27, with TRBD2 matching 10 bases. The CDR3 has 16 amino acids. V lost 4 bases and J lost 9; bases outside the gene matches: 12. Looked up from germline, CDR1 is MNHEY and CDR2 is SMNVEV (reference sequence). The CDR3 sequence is CASSSATAGGLGEQFF. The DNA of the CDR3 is TGTGCCAGCAGTTCCGCCACAGCGGGAGGGCTGGGTGAGCAGTTCTTC.